Included here is one TCR beta chain sequence, with context. The antigen it recognizes is unknown. No clone much larger than this one lies a single base away; base qualities are absent. V is shortened by 4 bases, J by 2 bases, and the region joining them spans 10 bases. Spanning cysteine to phenylalanine, the CDR3 consists of 14 amino acids. The only DNA kept is the CDR3, 42 bases in frame from the first base. From a lookup of the germline V gene, CDR1 and CDR2 are ENHRY and SYGVKD. The sample belongs to a study of identical twins (dated by TCRdb to the mid-2010s). About the full investigation: The study deep-sequenced TCR alpha and beta repertoires from monozygotic twins, unrelated adults of various ages and cord blood to test whether fetal clonotypes persist. Replicate twin experiments were performed at different times using different library preparation protocols to rule out contamination.

Only healthy Caucasian donors were included. Three pairs of female monozygotic twins, all aged about 18 to 30 years, made up the twin cohort. Miltenyi CD45RO+ enrichment and human naive T-cell isolation kits were used to isolate memory (CD45RO+) and naive T cells from PBMC. Broader findings and caveats from the paper: The excess sharing between twins in beta out-of-frame sequences was weaker because fewer shared sequences reduced the signal-to-noise ratio. Abundant cord blood beta clonotypes carried fewer insertions; young adult naive repertoires showed a weaker similar trend, while memory repertoires showed none. Out-of-frame TCR alpha sequences shared between twins showed an excess of low generation-probability sequences compared with coincidental sharing between unrelated individuals. Zero-insertion analyses could be partly confounded by invariant T cells such as MAIT and iNKT, although diverse VJ usage argued against such confounding for most clonotypes. Because the same donors could not be followed over many years, conclusions were based on cross-sectional statistical analysis. In monozygotic twins, out-of-frame TCR alpha sharing was systematically underestimated by recombination models, although the models agreed with sharing between unrelated individuals.

Receptors were amplified or captured by 5' RACE. TCRdb shows the sequencer as Illumina HiSeq 2000. A universal primer binding site was added through template switching, and the final cDNA carried a unique molecular identifier so that TCR cDNA molecules could be counted accurately. Specific primers in the conserved constant-segment region were used to synthesize first-strand cDNA for the TCR alpha and beta chains. To control for contamination, every cDNA library carried two barcodes: a SMART-Mk sample barcode plus Illumina barcodes. TruSeq adapter sequences and Illumina sample barcodes were added in two successive PCR steps. The Illumina HiSeq platform was used with custom primers to sequence TCR alpha and beta cDNA libraries. For the original study's pipeline: MiGEC processed the raw reads to extract unique molecular identifiers, while MiXCR was used to determine the CDR3 positions. For each individual, recombination models were inferred using an EM algorithm with the repgenHMM and IGoR tools. Shared clonotype analysis was performed with the tcR package in R, normalizing sharing by the product of cloneset sizes. Out-of-frame nonproductive sequences were analyzed to study raw recombination free of thymic and clonal selection effects. The public sequencing data were trimmed at Q25 with fastp and processed into clonotypes with MiXCR by TCRdb, which kept only in-frame beta chains. Each CDR3 protein appears once, grouped with its most common genes and DNA. The V and J calls were not made by the authors but by TCRdb's processing. In all, the sample holds about 260,000 distinct CDR3 sequences, and around 7% of those were seen once. Approximately 3.7% of the sample belongs to the ten largest clones.

This sample also appeared in a second study, on yellow fever vaccine responses in identical twins. As the second publication notes: According to the authors, in identical twins the way T cells responded to vaccination appeared partly convergent and partly personalized. Focusing on identical twins, the study followed the T cell clones that responded to the vaccine, and did so with precision.

The chain joins TRBV10-3 to TRBJ2-3, with the D call perhaps TRBD1 or TRBD2, each one matching 5 bases. The TCR was taken from a woman under 30 in good health. Sequenced material: memory (CD45RO+) T cells sorted from blood. The label giving this sample's cell subset or site can be read as: CD45RO+ enriched T cells. In nucleotide form, the sequence is TGTGCCATCAGTGCGGAGGACAACACAGATACGCAGTATTTT. This codes for CAISAEDNTDTQYF.